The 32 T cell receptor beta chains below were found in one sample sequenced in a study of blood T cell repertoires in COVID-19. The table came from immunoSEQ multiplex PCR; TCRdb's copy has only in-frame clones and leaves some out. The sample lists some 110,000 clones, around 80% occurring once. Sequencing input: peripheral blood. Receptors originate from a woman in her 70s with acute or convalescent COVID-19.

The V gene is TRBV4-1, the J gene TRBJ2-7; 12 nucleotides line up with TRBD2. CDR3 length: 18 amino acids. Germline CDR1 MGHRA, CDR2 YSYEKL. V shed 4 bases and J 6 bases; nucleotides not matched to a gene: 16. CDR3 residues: CASSRTGRASGRAFEQYF. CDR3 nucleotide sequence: TGCGCCAGCAGCCGGACCGGGCGTGCTAGCGGGAGGGCCTTCGAGCAGTACTTC.

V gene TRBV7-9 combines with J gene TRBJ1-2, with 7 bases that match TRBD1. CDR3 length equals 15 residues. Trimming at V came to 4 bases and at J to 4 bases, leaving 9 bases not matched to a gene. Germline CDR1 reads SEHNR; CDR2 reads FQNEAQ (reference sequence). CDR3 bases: TGTGCCAGCAGCTCTTGGGACAGTGGTCGCTATGGCTACACCTTC. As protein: CASSSWDSGRYGYTF.

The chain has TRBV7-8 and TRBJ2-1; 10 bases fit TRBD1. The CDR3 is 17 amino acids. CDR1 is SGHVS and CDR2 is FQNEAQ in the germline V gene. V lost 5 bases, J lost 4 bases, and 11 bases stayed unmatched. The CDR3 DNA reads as TGTGCCAGCAGCCCACCACTTAGGACAGGGGGATACAATGAGCAGTTCTTC. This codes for CASSPPLRTGGYNEQFF. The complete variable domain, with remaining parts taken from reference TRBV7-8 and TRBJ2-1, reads GAGVSQSPRYKVAKRGQDVALRCDPISGHVSLFWYQQALGQGPEFLTYFQNEAQLDKSGLPSDRFFAERPEGSVSTLKIQRTQQEDSAVYLCASSPPLRTGGYNEQFFGPGTRLTVL.

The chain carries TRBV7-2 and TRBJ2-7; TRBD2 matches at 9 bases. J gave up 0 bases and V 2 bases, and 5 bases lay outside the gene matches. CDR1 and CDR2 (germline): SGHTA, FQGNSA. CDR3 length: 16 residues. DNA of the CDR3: TGTGCCAGCAGCTTAATGAGTAGCGGGGGCTCCTACGAGCAGTACTTC. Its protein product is CASSLMSSGGSYEQYF.

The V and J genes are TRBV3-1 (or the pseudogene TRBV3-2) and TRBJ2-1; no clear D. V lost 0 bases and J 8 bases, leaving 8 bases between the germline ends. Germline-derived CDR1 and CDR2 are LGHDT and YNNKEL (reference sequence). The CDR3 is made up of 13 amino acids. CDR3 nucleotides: TGTGCCAGCAGCCAAGACAGGATCGATGAGCAGTTCTTC. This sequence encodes CASSQDRIDEQFF.

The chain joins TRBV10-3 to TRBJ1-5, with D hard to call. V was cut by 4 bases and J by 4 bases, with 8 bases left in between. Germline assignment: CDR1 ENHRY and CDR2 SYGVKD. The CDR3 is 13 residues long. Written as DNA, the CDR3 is TGTGCCATCAGTGCTGAGAGGAATCAGCCCCAGCATTTT. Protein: CAISAERNQPQHF.

This CDR3 is CASSYSTAGQQFF. For the CDR3, the DNA is TGTGCCAGCAGTTACTCGACAGCGGGACAGCAGTTCTTC. V usage is TRBV6-5 and J usage is TRBJ2-1; TRBD2 aligns across 7 bases. V was pared by 0 bases and J by 11 bases, with 4 bases of the junction left unmatched. The V gene's germline CDR1 is MNHEY and CDR2 SVGAGI. The CDR3 runs to 13 residues.

The CDR3 loop reads CASSAQGTGEQYF. The CDR3 nucleotides are TGTGCCAGCAGCGCTCAGGGGACAGGGGAGCAGTACTTC. The chain is built from TRBV9 and TRBJ2-7, with 9 bases that match TRBD1. This CDR3 comprises 13 residues. Looked up from germline, CDR1 is SGDLS and CDR2 is YYNGEE. Losses at the gene ends were 3 bases for V and 7 bases for J; bases not matched to a gene: 5.

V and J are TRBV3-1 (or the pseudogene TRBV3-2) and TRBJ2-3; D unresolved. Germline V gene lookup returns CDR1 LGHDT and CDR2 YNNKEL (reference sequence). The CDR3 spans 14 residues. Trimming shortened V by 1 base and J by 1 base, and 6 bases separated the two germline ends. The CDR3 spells CASSQGGGTDTQYF. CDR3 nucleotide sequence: TGTGCCAGCAGCCAAGGCGGTGGCACAGATACGCAGTATTTT.

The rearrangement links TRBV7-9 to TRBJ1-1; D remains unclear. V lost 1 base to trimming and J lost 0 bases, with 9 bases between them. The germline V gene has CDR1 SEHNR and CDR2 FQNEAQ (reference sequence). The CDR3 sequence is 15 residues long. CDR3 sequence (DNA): TGTGCCAGCAGCTTAGAAAGGCGGTTGAACACTGAAGCTTTCTTT. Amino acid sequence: CASSLERRLNTEAFF.

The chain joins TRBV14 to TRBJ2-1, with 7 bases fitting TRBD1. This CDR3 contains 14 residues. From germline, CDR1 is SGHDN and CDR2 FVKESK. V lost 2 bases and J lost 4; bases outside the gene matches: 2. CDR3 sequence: CASSQTRGYNEQFF. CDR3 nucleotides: TGTGCCAGCAGCCAAACCAGGGGGTACAATGAGCAGTTCTTC.

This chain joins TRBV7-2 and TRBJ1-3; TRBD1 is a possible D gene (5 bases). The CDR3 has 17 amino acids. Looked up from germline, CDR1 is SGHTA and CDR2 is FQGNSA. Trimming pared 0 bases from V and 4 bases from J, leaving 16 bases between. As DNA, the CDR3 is TGTGCCAGCAGCTTAGCCGGGGGTGGGGCTGGAGGAAACACCATATATTTT. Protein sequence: CASSLAGGGAGGNTIYF.

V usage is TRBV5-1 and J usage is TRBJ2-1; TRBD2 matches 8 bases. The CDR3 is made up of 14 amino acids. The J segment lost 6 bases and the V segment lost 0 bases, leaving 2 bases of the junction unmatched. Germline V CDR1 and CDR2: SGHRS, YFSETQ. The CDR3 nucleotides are TGCGCCAGCAGCTTGGGGACTAGCATCAATGAGCAGTTCTTC. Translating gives CASSLGTSINEQFF.

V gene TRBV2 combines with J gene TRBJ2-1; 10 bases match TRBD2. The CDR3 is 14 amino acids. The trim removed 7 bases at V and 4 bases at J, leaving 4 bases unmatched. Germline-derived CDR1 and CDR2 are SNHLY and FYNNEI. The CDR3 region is CASMATSGYNEQFF. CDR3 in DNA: TGTGCCAGCATGGCGACTAGCGGGTACAATGAGCAGTTCTTC.

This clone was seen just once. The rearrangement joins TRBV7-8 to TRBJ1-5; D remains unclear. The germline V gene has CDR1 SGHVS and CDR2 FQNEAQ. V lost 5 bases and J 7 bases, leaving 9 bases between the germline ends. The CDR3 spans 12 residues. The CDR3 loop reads CASSDGGQPQHF. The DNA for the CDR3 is TGTGCCAGCAGCGACGGAGGCCAGCCCCAGCATTTT.

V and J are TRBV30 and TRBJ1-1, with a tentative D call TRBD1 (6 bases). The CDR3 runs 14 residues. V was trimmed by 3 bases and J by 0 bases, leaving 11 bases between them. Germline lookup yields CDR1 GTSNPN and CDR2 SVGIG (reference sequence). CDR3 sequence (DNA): TGTGCCTGGAGGCGACAGGTTATGAACACTGAAGCTTTCTTT. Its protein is CAWRRQVMNTEAFF.

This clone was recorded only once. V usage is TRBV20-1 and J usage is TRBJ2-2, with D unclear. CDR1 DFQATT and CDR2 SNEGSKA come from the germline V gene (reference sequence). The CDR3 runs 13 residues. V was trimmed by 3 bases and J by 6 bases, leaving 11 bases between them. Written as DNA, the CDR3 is TGCAGTGCTAGTATCCGACAAGCCGGGGAGCTGTTTTTT. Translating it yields CSASIRQAGELFF.

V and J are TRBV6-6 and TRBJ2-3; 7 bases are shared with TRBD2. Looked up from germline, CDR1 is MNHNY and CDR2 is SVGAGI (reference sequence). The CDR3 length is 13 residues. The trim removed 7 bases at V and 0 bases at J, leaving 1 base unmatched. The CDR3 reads CASTRESTDTQYF. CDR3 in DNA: TGTGCCAGCACGCGGGAGAGCACAGATACGCAGTATTTT.

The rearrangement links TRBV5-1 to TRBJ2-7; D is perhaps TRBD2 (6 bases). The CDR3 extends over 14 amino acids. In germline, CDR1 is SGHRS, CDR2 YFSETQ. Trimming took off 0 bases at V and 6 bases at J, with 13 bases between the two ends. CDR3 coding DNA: TGCGCCAGCAGCTTGGGTCTGGAGGGGTCCGAGCAGTACTTC. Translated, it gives CASSLGLEGSEQYF.

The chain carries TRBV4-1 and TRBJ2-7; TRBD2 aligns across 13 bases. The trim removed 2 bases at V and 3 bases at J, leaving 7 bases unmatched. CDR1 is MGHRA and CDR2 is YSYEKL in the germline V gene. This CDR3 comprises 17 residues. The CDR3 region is CASSQPPGLAGDYEQYF. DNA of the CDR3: TGCGCCAGCAGCCAACCTCCCGGACTAGCGGGGGACTACGAGCAGTACTTC.

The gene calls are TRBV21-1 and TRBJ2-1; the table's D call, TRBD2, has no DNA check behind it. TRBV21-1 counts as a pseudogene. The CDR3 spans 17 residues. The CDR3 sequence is CASKNPPSFLRRNEQFF. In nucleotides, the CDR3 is TGTGCCAGCAAGAACCCCCCCTCTTTCCTAAGGAGGAATGAGCAGTTCTTC.

CDR3 sequence reads: CASSPRVSRDSKNIQYF. In nucleotides, the CDR3 is TGTGCCAGCAGCCCAAGGGTTTCAAGGGACTCCAAAAACATTCAGTACTTC. The chain is built from TRBV7-8 and TRBJ2-4, with a possible D match to TRBD2 (6 bases). The CDR3 is 17 amino acids. Deletions cut 5 bases from V and 2 bases from J, with 19 bases between. Germline CDR1 SGHVS, CDR2 FQNEAQ.

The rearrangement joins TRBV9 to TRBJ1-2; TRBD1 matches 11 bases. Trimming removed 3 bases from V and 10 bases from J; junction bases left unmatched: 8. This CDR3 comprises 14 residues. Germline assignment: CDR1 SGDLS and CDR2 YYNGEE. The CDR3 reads CASSARDRGAPYTF. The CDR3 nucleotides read TGTGCCAGCAGCGCCCGGGACAGGGGGGCCCCCTACACCTTC.

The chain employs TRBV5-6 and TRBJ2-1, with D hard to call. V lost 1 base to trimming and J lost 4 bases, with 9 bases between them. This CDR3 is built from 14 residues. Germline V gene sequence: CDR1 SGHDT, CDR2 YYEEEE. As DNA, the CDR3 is TGTGCCAGCAGCTTGTCTTCAGGTTACAATGAGCAGTTCTTC. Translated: CASSLSSGYNEQFF.

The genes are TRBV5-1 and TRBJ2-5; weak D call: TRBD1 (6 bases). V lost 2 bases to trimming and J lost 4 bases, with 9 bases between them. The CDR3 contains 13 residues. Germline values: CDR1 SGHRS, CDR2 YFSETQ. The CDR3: CASSLQGPETQYF. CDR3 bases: TGCGCCAGCAGCTTACAGGGTCCAGAGACCCAGTACTTC.

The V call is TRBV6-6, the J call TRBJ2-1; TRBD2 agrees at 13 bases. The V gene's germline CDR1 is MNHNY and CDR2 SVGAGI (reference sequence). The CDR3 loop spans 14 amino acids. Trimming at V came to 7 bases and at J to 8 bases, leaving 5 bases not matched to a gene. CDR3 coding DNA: TGTGCCAGCACTACGGGACTAGCGGGGTATGAGCAGTTCTTC. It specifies CASTTGLAGYEQFF.

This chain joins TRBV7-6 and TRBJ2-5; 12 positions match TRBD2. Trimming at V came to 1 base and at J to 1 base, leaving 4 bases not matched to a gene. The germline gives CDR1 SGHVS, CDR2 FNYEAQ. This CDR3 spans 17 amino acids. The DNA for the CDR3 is TGTGCCAGCAGCTTAGGACTAGCGGGGGCCCTCCAAGAGACCCAGTACTTC. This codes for CASSLGLAGALQETQYF.

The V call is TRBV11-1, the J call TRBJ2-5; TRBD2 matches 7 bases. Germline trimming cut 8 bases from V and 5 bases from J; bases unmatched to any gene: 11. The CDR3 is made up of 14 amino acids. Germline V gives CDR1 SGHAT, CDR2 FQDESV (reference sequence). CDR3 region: CASVDGAGLETQYF. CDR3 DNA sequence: TGTGCCAGCGTCGATGGAGCGGGATTGGAGACCCAGTACTTC.

The chain's CDR3 is CASSSRVAGGLGETQYF. DNA of the CDR3: TGTGCCAGCAGCTCTAGGGTAGCGGGAGGGCTTGGTGAGACCCAGTACTTC. V and J are TRBV5-6 and TRBJ2-5; 11 nucleotides align to TRBD2. Germline V lookup: CDR1 SGHDT, CDR2 YYEEEE. This CDR3 contains 17 residues. V dropped 3 bases and J dropped 5; count of bases not matched to a gene: 12.

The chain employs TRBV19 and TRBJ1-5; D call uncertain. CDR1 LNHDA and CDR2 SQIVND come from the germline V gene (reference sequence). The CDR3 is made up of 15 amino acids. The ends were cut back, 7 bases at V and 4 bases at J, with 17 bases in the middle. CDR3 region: CASNPRDKGNQPQHF. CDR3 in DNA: TGTGCCAGTAACCCGAGGGATAAAGGGAATCAGCCCCAGCATTTT.

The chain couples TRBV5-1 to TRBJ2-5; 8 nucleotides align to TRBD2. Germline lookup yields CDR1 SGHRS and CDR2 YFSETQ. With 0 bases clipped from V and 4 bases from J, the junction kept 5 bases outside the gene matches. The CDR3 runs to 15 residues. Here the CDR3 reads CASSLAPLAVETQYF. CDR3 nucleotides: TGCGCCAGCAGCTTGGCCCCACTAGCGGTAGAGACCCAGTACTTC.

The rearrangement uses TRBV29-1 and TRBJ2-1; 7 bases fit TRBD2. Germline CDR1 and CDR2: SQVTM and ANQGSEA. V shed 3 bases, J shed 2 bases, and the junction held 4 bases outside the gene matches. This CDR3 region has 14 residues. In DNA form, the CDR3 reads TGCAGCGTTGACAGTCTAGCGGCCTACAATGAGCAGTTCTTC. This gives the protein CSVDSLAAYNEQFF.